This TCR beta chain was observed in a study of T cells in Graves' hyperthyroidism and ophthalmopathy. Whole-study findings and limits: A model built on 13 V-J features separated ophthalmopathy from stable hyperthyroidism.

The CDR3 length is 11 residues. Germline assignment: CDR1 GTSNPN and CDR2 SVGIG (reference sequence). J gave up 9 bases and V 4 bases, and 5 bases lay outside the gene matches. Amplification of TCR beta CDR3 regions was performed using RNA transcripts as template. In the first-round RT-PCR of the TCR CDR3, the HTBI primer set was used. Each CDR3 protein gets one entry after TCRdb re-called the multiplex PCR reads with MiXCR. The sample has a few hundred thousand distinct CDR3 sequences, around 15% seen once. Uncontrolled infection, other autoimmune disease, pregnancy or lactation disqualified patients from enrolment. Clinicians diagnosed patients from clinical symptoms, serum thyroxine and TRAb, thyroid ultrasound and orbital computed tomography. It was roughly 10 ml of fresh peripheral blood that supplied the PBMCs. Concerning this clonotype: The antigen is undetermined.

Sequences were obtained from blood. The clonotype was recovered from a woman aged 25 to 39 with Graves' ophthalmopathy. This rearrangement joins TRBV30 to TRBJ2-7; 8 bases agree with TRBD1. The CDR3 sequence is CAWTSGGPQYF. In DNA, the CDR3 is TGTGCCTGGACCTCAGGGGGCCCGCAGTACTTC.